Listed below are T cell receptor beta chains from one sample, sequenced in a study of CD8+ T cells in alopecia areata. Sequencing used immunoSEQ multiplex PCR; TCRdb keeps in-frame clones, though not all of them. The sample consists of about 200,000 clones, approximately 38% of them appearing once. Here the sequenced sample was CD4+ T cells sorted from blood, taken around week 34, from a patient treated with tofacitinib. The source is a human donor with alopecia areata. Both conserved end residues are trimmed from each CDR3. A D gene is named only where the DNA matches it firmly.

CDR3	V	D
ASRRKPGWEGSEAF	TRBV27	.
ASRTGASEQY	TRBV28	.
SVAAGGPYEQY	TRBV29-1	TRBD2
AWGVQGNTEAF	TRBV30	.
ASSLAWSERY	TRBV7-6	.
ASRRLAGDPDTQY	TRBV5-1	TRBD2
ASSPTGDIQY	TRBV6-1	.
ASSDRTSGRTDTQY	TRBV9	TRBD2
ASSRESTDTQY	TRBV19	.
AHQEGTYTEAF	TRBV10-3	.
ASSFGGAVDTQY	TRBV5-1	TRBD2
ASSPTGTSMETQY	TRBV9	TRBD2
ASSYRTGRTGNTIY	TRBV6-5	.
ASSPADSPLH	TRBV18	.
ASSVDAKFQPQH	TRBV9	.
ASTPGVNTEAF	TRBV7-3	.
ASSLVSAPEAYT	TRBV5-1	.
ASSDNQWPQH	TRBV6-6	.
ASSRLDRDQPQH	TRBV19	TRBD1
ASSLLGGRAVYEQY	TRBV7-9	TRBD2
ATSRRDTQY	TRBV15	.
ASSQWDTGTDTQY	TRBV19	.
SVVLYSTDTQY	TRBV29-1	.
ASRRTNTEAF	TRBV5-1	.
ASSLTASGTAFSGYT	TRBV7-9	.
ACRGSQGEQF	TRBV11-2	.
ASSGGKGQNTEAF	TRBV5-1	.
ASSPRKTGGFDGYT	TRBV5-1	.
ASSFPARRDRAKREQY	TRBV11-2	TRBD1
ASSLGAGTAAGNEQF	TRBV7-9	TRBD2
ASSYERERYEQY	TRBV6-6	TRBD2
AWSLNKNIQY	TRBV30	.
ASRDTGQGKEPQH	TRBV6-1	TRBD1
ASSYSMGARGYT	TRBV6-5	.
AFTRRGNQPQH	TRBV30	.
ASTATGVHEQY	TRBV2	TRBD1
ASSQFLTDTQY	TRBV4-1	.
ASITSGLAKNIQY	TRBV5-7	TRBD2
ASSLNRVATEAF	TRBV27	.
ASNVRGRPQETQY	TRBV6-5	.
ASSPRTAQGYGYT	TRBV9	.
ASSLFGNSGANVLT	TRBV5-1	.
ASSVAGTAGNTIY	TRBV9	.
AWSLAGLHTDTQY	TRBV30	.
ASSLGSGGGEAF	TRBV5-1	TRBD1
ASSPREPRYGYT	TRBV2	.
AWSGRLNYEQY	TRBV30	.
ASSLFPRGDTQY	TRBV5-8	.